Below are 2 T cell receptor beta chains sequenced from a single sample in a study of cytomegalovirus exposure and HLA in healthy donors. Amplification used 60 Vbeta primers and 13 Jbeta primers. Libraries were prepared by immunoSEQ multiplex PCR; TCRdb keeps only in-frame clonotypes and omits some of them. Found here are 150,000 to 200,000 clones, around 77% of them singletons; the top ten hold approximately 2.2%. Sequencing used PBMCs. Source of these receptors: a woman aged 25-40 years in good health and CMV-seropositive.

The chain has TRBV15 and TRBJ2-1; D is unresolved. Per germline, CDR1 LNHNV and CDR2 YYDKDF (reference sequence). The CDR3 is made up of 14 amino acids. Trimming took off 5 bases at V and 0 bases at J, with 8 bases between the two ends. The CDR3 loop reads CATSGSVSYNEQFF. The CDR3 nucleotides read TGTGCCACCAGCGGTTCAGTCTCCTACAATGAGCAGTTCTTC.

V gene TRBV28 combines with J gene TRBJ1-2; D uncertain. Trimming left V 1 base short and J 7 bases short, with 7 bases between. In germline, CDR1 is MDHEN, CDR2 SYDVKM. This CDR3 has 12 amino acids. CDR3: CASSLLVGGYTF. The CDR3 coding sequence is TGTGCCAGCAGTTTATTGGTCGGTGGCTACACCTTC.